The next 2 T cell receptor beta chains were all read from a single sample in a study of cytomegalovirus exposure and HLA in healthy donors. Primers for the PCR totalled 60 Vbeta and 13 Jbeta. Measured with immunoSEQ multiplex PCR; TCRdb has only the in-frame clones, and not every one. The data hold about 190,000 clones, with 70% to 75% observed a single time. The source material was PBMCs. Receptors originate from a woman in her 30s in good health and CMV-seropositive.

The V gene is TRBV19, the J gene TRBJ1-1; no clear D. Trimming shortened V by 7 bases and J by 4 bases, and 25 bases separated the two germline ends. The CDR3 contains 17 residues. Germline V gene sequence: CDR1 LNHDA, CDR2 SQIVND (reference sequence). The CDR3 DNA reads TGTGCCAGTACCATGGGAAAGGATTTCGAGCGGGGCACTGAAGCTTTCTTT. It codes for CASTMGKDFERGTEAFF.

This clone has just a few counts. The genes are TRBV16 and TRBJ2-7; D may be TRBD2 (5 bases). V shed 4 bases and J shed 6 bases, with 16 bases lying between them. Germline V gene data show CDR1 as KGHSY and CDR2 as FQNENV. The CDR3 extends over 14 amino acids. The CDR3 protein is CASSLGWDRGEQYF. CDR3 sequence (DNA): TGTGCCAGCAGCCTAGGGTGGGATCGGGGCGAGCAGTACTTC.